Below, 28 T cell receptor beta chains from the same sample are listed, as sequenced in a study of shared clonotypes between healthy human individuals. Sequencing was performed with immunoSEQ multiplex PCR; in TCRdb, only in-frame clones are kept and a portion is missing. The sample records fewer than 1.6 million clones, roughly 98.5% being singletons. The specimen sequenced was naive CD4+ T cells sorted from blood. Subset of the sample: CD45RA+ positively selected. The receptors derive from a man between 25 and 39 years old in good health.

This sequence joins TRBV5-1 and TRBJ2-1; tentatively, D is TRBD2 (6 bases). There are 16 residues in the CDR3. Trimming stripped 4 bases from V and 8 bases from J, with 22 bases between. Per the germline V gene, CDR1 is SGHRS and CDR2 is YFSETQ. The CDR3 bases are TGCGCCAGCAGCCTCACGGGAGTAGTGGGAAACGATGAGCAGTTCTTC. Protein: CASSLTGVVGNDEQFF.

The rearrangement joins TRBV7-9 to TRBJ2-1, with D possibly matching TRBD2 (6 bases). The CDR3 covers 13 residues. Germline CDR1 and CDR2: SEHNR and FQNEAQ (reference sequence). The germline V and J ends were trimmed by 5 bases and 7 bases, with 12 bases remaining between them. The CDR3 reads CASSRSGVNEQFF. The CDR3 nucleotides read TGTGCCAGCAGCCGATCGGGAGTTAATGAGCAGTTCTTC.

The CDR3 DNA is TGTGCCAGCAGTGAGGCCAGTGTGGGCTATGGCTACACCTTC. This codes for CASSEASVGYGYTF. This chain uses TRBV2 with TRBJ1-2; the D is unclear. Germline-derived CDR1 and CDR2 are SNHLY and FYNNEI. CDR3 size: 14 residues. With 3 bases removed from V and 4 bases from J, the gap between germline ends came to 12 bases.

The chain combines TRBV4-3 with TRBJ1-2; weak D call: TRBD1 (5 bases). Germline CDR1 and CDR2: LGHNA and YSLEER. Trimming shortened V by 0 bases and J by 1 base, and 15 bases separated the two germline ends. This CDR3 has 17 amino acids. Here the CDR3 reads CASSQDWGRLRNYGYTF. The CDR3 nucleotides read TGCGCCAGCAGCCAAGATTGGGGCAGACTTCGTAACTATGGCTACACCTTC.

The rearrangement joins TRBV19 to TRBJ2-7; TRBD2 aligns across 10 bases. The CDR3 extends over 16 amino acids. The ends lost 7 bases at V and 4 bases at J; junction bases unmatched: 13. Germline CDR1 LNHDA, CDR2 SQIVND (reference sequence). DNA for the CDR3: TGTGCCAGTACCAGCGAGCTAGCGGGAGAGGAATACGAGCAGTACTTC. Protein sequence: CASTSELAGEEYEQYF.

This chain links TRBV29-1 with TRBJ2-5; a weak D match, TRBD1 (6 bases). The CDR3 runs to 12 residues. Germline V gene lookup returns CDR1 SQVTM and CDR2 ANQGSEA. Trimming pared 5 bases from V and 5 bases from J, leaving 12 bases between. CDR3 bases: TGCAGCGTTCCGACAGGCGGGGAGACCCAGTACTTC. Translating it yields CSVPTGGETQYF. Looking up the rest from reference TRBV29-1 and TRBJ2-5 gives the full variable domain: SAVISQKPSRDICQRGTSLTIQCQVDSQVTMMFWYRQQPGQSLTLIATANQGSEATYESGFVIDKFPISRPNLTFSTLTVSNMSPEDSSIYLCSVPTGGETQYFGPGTRLLVL.

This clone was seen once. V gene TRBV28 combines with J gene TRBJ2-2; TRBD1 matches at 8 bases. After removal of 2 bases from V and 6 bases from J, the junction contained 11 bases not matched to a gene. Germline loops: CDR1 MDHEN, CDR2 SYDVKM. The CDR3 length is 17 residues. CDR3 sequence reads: CASSLPLGQGSAGELFF. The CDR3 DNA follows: TGTGCCAGCAGTTTACCTCTCGGACAGGGTAGTGCCGGGGAGCTGTTTTTT.

Here the CDR3 DNA reads TGTGCCTGGAGTGGCCCAGGGGGAAGCTCCTACAATGAGCAGTTCTTC. Translating it yields CAWSGPGGSSYNEQFF. The chain recombines TRBV30 with TRBJ2-1, with 7 bases that match TRBD1. The J segment lost 0 bases and the V segment lost 1 base, leaving 6 bases of the junction unmatched. The V gene's germline CDR1 is GTSNPN and CDR2 SVGIG (reference sequence). This CDR3 contains 16 residues.

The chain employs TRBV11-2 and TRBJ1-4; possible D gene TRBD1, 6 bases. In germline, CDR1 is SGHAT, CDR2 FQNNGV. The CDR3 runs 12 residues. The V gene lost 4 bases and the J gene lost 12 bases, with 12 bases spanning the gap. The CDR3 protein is CASSSSWTELFF. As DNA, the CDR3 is TGTGCCAGCAGCTCTAGTTGGACAGAACTGTTTTTT.

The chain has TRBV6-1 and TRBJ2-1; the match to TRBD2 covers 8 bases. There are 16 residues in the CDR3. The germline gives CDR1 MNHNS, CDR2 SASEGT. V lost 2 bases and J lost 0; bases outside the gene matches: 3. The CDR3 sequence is CASSESSGYSYNEQFF. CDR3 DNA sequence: TGTGCCAGCAGTGAATCTAGCGGGTACTCCTACAATGAGCAGTTCTTC.

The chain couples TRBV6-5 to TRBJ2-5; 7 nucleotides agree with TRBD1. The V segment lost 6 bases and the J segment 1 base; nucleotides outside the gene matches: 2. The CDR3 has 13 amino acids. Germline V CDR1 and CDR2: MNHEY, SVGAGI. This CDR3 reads CASRQGFQETQYF. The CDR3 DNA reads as TGTGCCAGCAGACAGGGGTTCCAAGAGACCCAGTACTTC.

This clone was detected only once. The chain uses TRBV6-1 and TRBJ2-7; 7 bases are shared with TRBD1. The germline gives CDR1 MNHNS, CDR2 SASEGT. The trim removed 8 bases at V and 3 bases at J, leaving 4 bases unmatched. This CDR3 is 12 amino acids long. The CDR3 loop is CASPGTDYEQYF. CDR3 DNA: TGTGCCAGCCCCGGGACAGACTACGAGCAGTACTTC.

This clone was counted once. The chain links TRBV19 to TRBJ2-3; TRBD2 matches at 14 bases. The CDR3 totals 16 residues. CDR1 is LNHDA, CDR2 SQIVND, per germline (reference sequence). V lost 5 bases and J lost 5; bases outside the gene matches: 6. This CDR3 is CASSYRGTSGRDTQYF. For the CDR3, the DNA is TGTGCCAGTAGTTACAGGGGGACTAGCGGGAGAGATACGCAGTATTTT.

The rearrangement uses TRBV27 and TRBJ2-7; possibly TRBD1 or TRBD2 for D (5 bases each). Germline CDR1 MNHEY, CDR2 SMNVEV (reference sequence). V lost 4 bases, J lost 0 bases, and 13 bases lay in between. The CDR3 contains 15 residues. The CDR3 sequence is CASSSGTLGSYEQYF. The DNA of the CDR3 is TGTGCCAGCAGTTCCGGGACCCTTGGCTCCTACGAGCAGTACTTC.

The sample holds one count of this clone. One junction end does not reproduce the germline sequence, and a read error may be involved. CDR3 in DNA: TGTGCTAGCAGCCCCGGGACAGGGAACTCTGGAAACACCATATATTTT. It is translated as CASSPGTGNSGNTIYF. The chain combines TRBV7-7 with TRBJ1-3; 9 bases line up with TRBD1. Germline V lookup: CDR1 SSHAT, CDR2 FNYEAQ (reference sequence). This CDR3 spans 16 amino acids.

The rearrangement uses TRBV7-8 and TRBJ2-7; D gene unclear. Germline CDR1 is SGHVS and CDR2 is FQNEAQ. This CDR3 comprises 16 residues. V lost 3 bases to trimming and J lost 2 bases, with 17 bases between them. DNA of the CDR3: TGTGCCAGCAGCTTTGGCTTGGTCACCGAGACCTACGAGCAGTACTTC. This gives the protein CASSFGLVTETYEQYF.

The CDR3 coding sequence is TGCGCCAGCAGCTTGGAGGGGCTAGCGGGAGGAAAGCAGTACTTC. As protein: CASSLEGLAGGKQYF. The chain recombines TRBV5-1 with TRBJ2-7; TRBD2 matches 11 bases. The CDR3 is made up of 15 amino acids. Trimming cost V 0 bases and J 8 bases; bases outside gene matches: 7. Germline CDR1 and CDR2: SGHRS and YFSETQ.

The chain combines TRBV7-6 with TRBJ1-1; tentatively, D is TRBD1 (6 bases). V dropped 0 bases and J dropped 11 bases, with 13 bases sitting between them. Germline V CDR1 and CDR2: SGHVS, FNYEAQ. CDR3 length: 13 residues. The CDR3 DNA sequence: TGTGCCAGCAGCTTAGCGCGGGGGGGCATGGCTTTCTTT. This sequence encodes CASSLARGGMAFF.

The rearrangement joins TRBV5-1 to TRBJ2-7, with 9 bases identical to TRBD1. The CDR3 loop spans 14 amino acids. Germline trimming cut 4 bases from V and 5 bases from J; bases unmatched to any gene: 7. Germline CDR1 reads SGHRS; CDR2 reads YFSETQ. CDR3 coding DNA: TGCGCCAGCAGCCTGACAGGGGGATCAAACGAGCAGTACTTC. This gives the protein CASSLTGGSNEQYF.

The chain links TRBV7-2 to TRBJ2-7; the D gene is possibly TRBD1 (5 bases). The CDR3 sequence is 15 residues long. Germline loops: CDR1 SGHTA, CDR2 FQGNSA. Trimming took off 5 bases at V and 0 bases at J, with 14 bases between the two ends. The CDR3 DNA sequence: TGTGCCAGCAGCGCCTGGGGCAGGAGCTCCTACGAGCAGTACTTC. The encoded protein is CASSAWGRSSYEQYF.

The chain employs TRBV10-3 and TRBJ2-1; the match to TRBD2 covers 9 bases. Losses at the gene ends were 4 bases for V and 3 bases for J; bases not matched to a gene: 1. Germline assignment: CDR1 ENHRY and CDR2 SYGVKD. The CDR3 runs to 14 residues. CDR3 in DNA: TGTGCCATCAGTGCGCGGGAGGGCTACAATGAGCAGTTCTTC. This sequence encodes CAISAREGYNEQFF.

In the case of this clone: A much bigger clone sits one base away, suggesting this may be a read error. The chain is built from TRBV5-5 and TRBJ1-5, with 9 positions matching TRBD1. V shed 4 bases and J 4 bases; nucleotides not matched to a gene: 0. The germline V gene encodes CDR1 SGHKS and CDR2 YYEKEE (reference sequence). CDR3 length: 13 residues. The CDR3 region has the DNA TGTGCCAGCAGCGGGACAGGGAATCAGCCCCAGCATTTT. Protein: CASSGTGNQPQHF.

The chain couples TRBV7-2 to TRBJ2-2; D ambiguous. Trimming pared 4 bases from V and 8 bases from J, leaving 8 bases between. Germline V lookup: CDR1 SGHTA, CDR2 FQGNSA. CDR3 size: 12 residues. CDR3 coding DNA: TGTGCCAGCAGCTCCTGGGTAGGGGAGCTGTTTTTT. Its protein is CASSSWVGELFF.

The CDR3 is CASSASGAGNQPQHF. The CDR3 DNA is TGTGCCAGCAGCGCCTCAGGGGCAGGCAATCAGCCCCAGCATTTT. The chain uses TRBV11-2 and TRBJ1-5; TRBD1 is a possible D gene (6 bases). Germline lookup yields CDR1 SGHAT and CDR2 FQNNGV. This CDR3 comprises 15 residues. V shed 5 bases and J shed 2 bases, with 13 bases lying between them. Full variable domain (missing parts from reference TRBV11-2 and TRBJ1-5): EAGVAQSPRYKIIEKRQSVAFWCNPISGHATLYWYQQILGQGPKLLIQFQNNGVVDDSQLPKDRFSAERLKGVDSTLKIQPAKLEDSAVYLCASSASGAGNQPQHFGDGTRLSIL.

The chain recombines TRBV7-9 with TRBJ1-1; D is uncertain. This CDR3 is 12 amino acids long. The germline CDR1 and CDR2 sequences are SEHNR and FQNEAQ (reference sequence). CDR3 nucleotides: TGTGCTTTTGGGCCCACGAACACTGAAGCTTTCTTT. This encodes CAFGPTNTEAFF. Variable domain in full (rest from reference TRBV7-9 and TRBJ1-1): DTGVSQNPRHKITKRGQNVTFRCDPISEHNRLYWYRQTLGQGPEFLTYFQNEAQLEKSRLLSDRFSAERPKGSFSTLEIQRTEQGDSAMYLCAFGPTNTEAFFGQGTRLTVV.

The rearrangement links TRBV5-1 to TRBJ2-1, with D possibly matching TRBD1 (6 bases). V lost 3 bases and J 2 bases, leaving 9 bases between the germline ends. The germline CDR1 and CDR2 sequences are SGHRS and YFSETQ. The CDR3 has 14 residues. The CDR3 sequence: CASSSTGAYNEQFF. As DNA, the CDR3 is TGCGCCAGCAGCTCGACAGGCGCCTACAATGAGCAGTTCTTC. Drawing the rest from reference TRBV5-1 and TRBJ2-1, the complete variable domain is KAGVTQTPRYLIKTRGQQVTLSCSPISGHRSVSWYQQTPGQGLQFLFEYFSETQRNKGNFPGRFSGRQFSNSRSEMNVSTLELGDSALYLCASSSTGAYNEQFFGPGTRLTVL.

As DNA, the CDR3 is TGCGCCAGCAGCTTGATGGGAGGCGACACCGGGGAGCTGTTTTTT. Translation gives CASSLMGGDTGELFF. The rearrangement joins TRBV5-1 to TRBJ2-2, with a tentative D call TRBD2 (6 bases). V was shortened by 1 base and J by 3 bases, with 10 bases between the two germline ends. CDR1 and CDR2 from the germline V gene are SGHRS and YFSETQ. The CDR3 runs 15 residues.

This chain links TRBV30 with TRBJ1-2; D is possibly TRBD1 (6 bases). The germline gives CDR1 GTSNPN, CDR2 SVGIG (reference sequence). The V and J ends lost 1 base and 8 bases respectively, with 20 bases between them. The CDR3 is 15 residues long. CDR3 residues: CAWSGAGAFVWGYTF. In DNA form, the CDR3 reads TGTGCCTGGAGTGGGGCAGGGGCCTTCGTTTGGGGCTACACCTTC.